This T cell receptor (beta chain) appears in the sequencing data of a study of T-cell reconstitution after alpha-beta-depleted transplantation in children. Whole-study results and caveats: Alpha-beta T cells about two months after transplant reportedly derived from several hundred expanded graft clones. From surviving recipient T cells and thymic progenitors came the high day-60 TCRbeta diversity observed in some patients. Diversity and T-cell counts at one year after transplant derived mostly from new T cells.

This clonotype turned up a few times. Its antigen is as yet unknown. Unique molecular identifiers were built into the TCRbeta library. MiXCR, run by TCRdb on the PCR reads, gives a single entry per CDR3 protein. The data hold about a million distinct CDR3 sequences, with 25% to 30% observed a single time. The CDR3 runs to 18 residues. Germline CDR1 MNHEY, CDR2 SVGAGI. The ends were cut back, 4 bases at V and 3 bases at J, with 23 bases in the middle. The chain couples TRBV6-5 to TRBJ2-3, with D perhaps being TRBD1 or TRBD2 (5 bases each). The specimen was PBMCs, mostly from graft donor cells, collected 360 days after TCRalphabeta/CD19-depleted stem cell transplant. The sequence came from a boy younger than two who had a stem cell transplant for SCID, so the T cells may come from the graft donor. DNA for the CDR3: TGTGCCAGCAGTTTCCGGGACCCAAAAAACCCAGGGACAGATACGCAGTATTTT. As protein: CASSFRDPKNPGTDTQYF.